This TCR beta chain originates from a study of T cell changes during pregnancy in multiple sclerosis. This table comes from immunoSEQ multiplex PCR, and its TCRdb copy is limited to in-frame clones, with some not included. The data show approximately 28,000 clones, roughly nine tenths seen once. The CDR3 spans 12 residues. Germline V gene lookup returns CDR1 SGHVS and CDR2 FQNEAQ. Trimming removed 2 bases at V and 7 bases at J, with 8 bases between. Sequencing was performed on peripheral blood, taken in the first trimester of pregnancy. The clonotype was recovered from a female donor in good health, enrolled as a control in a pregnancy study. This sequence joins TRBV7-8 and TRBJ1-2; D is ambiguous. The CDR3 nucleotides read TGTGCCAGCAGCTTAATCAGCGGTGGCTACACCTTC. Its translation is CASSLISGGYTF.